Below, 13 T cell receptor beta chains from the same sample are listed, as sequenced in a study of HIV-infected children after antiretroviral therapy interruption. Specified treatment: PENTA 11 planned treatment interruption arm or continuous ART arm. Unique molecular identifiers were included in an RNA-based 3' RACE TCR library. From the 3' RACE reads, TCRdb called clonotypes with MiXCR, one entry per CDR3 protein. The sample lists about 89,000 distinct CDR3 sequences, about 7% occurring once. The starting material was CD45RA+ CD4+ T cells from PBMCs, pooled from several time points, obtained from a donor given antiretroviral therapy, either interrupted or continuous. Regarding subset: naive CD4+ CD45RA+ CD45RO- T cells. All receptors come from a pool of human donors with HIV.

The CDR3 nucleotides read TGTGCCAGTCAGAAAAGACGACCCCGCCAAGAGACCCAGTACTTC. It codes for CASQKRRPRQETQYF. V is TRBV6-2 or TRBV6-3 and J is TRBJ2-5; D gene uncertain. Per the germline V gene, CDR1 is MNHEY and CDR2 is SVGEGT. This CDR3 spans 15 amino acids. V lost 9 bases, J lost 1 base, and 18 bases lay in between.

This clonotype was observed many times. The chain recombines TRBV18 with TRBJ1-1; a weak D match, TRBD1 (6 bases). The CDR3 runs to 16 residues. Trimming cost V 3 bases and J 3 bases, with 17 bases left between them. CDR1 KGHSH and CDR2 LQKENI come from the germline V gene. CDR3 in DNA: TGTGCCAGCTCACCGGAATTACGGCGACAGGACACTGAAGCTTTCTTT. It specifies CASSPELRRQDTEAFF.

In its sample, this clonotype was seen many times. The V and J genes are TRBV4-2 and TRBJ2-1, with D perhaps given as TRBD1 or TRBD2 (5 bases each). The length of the CDR3 is 17 residues. V lost 7 bases and J lost 5, with 24 bases in between. Looked up from germline, CDR1 is LGHNA and CDR2 is YNFKEQ. Written as DNA, the CDR3 is TGTGCCAGCACAGGGACCTCAGGACCCTTGGGAAACAATGAGCAGTTCTTC. It yields the protein CASTGTSGPLGNNEQFF.

This clonotype was counted at least ten times. J is TRBJ2-7 and V is TRBV12-3 or TRBV12-4, with 10 bases aligning to TRBD1. The CDR3 totals 17 residues. With 6 bases clipped from V and 0 bases from J, the junction kept 11 bases outside the gene matches. Written as DNA, the CDR3 is TGTGCCAGCAGCCCGACAGGGGGCCTAACGCTCTCCTACGAGCAGTACTTC. Its translation: CASSPTGGLTLSYEQYF.

This clonotype has at least ten counts. The chain is built from TRBV5-6 and TRBJ2-7; D gene ambiguous. Germline V gene sequence: CDR1 SGHDT, CDR2 YYEEEE. V was clipped by 4 bases and J by 8 bases, with 13 bases between them. The CDR3 is 12 amino acids. CDR3 nucleotides: TGTGCCAGCAGCCCGTCCGGAGTCAAGCAGTACTTC. Its translation: CASSPSGVKQYF.

This clonotype was picked up many times. The chain has TRBV5-1 and TRBJ1-1; no clear D gene. The germline CDR1 and CDR2 sequences are SGHRS and YFSETQ. V lost 4 bases, J lost 0 bases, and 7 bases lay in between. The CDR3 runs 13 residues. The CDR3 region has the DNA TGCGCCAGCAGCCGGGATTTGAACACTGAAGCTTTCTTT. It is translated as CASSRDLNTEAFF. The variable domain in full, completed from reference TRBV5-1 and TRBJ1-1, reads KAGVTQTPRYLIKTRGQQVTLSCSPISGHRSVSWYQQTPGQGLQFLFEYFSETQRNKGNFPGRFSGRQFSNSRSEMNVSTLELGDSALYLCASSRDLNTEAFFGQGTRLTVV.

A few counts support this clonotype. CDR3 sequence reads: CASSLDLGLNTGELFF. For the CDR3, the DNA is TGTGCCAGCAGCTTAGATCTGGGCTTGAACACCGGGGAGCTGTTTTTT. The rearrangement links TRBV11-2 to TRBJ2-2; D is undetermined. CDR3 length: 16 residues. V lost 0 bases to trimming and J lost 1 base, with 9 bases between them. Germline CDR1 is SGHAT and CDR2 is FQNNGV.

The chain recombines TRBV25-1 with TRBJ2-7; no definite D call. Trimming left V 1 base short and J 6 bases short, with 10 bases between. Per germline, CDR1 MGHDK and CDR2 SYGVNS. This CDR3 has 13 amino acids. CDR3 DNA sequence: TGTGCCAGCAGTGAATCCGGCAGGACCGAGCAGTACTTC. Its protein product is CASSESGRTEQYF.

The chain has TRBV7-9 and TRBJ2-3; D possibly matches TRBD1 or TRBD2 (5 bases each). Trimming left V 5 bases short and J 9 bases short, with 15 bases between. The CDR3 is 13 residues long. Germline V gives CDR1 SEHNR, CDR2 FQNEAQ (reference sequence). The CDR3 sequence: CASSRGPVETQYF. The CDR3 bases are TGTGCCAGCAGCCGGGGCCCTGTAGAAACGCAGTATTTT.

Many counts were recorded for this clonotype. The rearrangement uses TRBV28 and TRBJ1-6, with 8 bases that match TRBD1. CDR1 is MDHEN and CDR2 is SYDVKM in the germline V gene. This CDR3 comprises 16 residues. The V gene end was trimmed by 7 bases and the J gene end by 2 bases; junction bases not matched to a gene: 7. This CDR3 is CASTPGGLAYNSPLHF. The CDR3 bases are TGTGCCAGCACCCCAGGGGGCCTCGCCTATAATTCACCCCTCCACTTT.

This clonotype was recorded many times. The J gene is TRBJ1-2, the V gene TRBV5-1; no clear D. The V gene's germline CDR1 is SGHRS and CDR2 YFSETQ. This CDR3 has 13 amino acids. The V end lost 4 bases, the J end lost 8 bases, and 15 bases lay between the germline ends. CDR3 nucleotides: TGCGCCAGCAGCCTGGGCCGGGGTCGAGGCTACACCTTC. Translating gives CASSLGRGRGYTF.

This clonotype was seen at least ten times. J is TRBJ2-3 and V is TRBV20-1; 15 bases match TRBD2. V lost 6 bases and J lost 10; bases outside the gene matches: 11. This CDR3 has 15 residues. Germline CDR1 reads DFQATT; CDR2 reads SNEGSKA (reference sequence). CDR3 region: CSANGLAGGQGAQYF. The CDR3 nucleotides read TGCAGTGCCAACGGACTAGCGGGGGGGCAGGGTGCGCAGTATTTT.

This clonotype was observed at least ten times. The chain has TRBV5-6 and TRBJ1-2; 11 bases align to TRBD1. CDR3 length: 13 residues. Germline-derived CDR1 and CDR2 are SGHDT and YYEEEE. The V gene end was trimmed by 4 bases and the J gene end by 8 bases; junction bases not matched to a gene: 4. The DNA of the CDR3 is TGTGCCAGCAGCCCGGACAGGGGGCGCGGCTACACCTTC. Translated: CASSPDRGRGYTF.